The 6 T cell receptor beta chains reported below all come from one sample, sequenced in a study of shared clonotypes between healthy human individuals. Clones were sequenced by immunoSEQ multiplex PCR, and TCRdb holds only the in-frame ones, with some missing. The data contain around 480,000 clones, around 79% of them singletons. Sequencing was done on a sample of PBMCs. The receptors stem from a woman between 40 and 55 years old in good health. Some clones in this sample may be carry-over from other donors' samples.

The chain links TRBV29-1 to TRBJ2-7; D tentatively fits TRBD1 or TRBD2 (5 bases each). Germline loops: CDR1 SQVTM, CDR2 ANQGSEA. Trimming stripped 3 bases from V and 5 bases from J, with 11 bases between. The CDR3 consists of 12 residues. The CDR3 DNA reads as TGCAGCGTTGAGGGGGAAGCGGACGAGCAGTACTTC. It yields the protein CSVEGEADEQYF.

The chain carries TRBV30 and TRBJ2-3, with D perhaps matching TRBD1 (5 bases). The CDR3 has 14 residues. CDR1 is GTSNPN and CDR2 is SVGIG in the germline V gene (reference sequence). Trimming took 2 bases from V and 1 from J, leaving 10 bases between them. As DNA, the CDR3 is TGTGCCTGGAGTTCAGGGAAAGGCACAGATACGCAGTATTTT. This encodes CAWSSGKGTDTQYF.

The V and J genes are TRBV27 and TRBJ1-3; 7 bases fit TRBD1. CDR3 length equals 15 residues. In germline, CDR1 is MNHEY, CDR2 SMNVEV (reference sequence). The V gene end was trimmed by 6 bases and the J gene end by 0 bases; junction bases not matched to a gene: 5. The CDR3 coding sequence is TGTGCCAGCAGGAAGCAGGGGGTCTCTGGAAACACCATATATTTT. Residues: CASRKQGVSGNTIYF.

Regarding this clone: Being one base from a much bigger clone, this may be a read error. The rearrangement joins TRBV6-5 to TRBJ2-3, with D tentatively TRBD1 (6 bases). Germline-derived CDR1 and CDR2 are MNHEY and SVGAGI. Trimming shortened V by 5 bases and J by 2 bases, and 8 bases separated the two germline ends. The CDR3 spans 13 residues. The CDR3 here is CASSGDTTDTQYF. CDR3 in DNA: TGTGCCAGCAGTGGGGACACCACAGATACGCAGTATTTT.

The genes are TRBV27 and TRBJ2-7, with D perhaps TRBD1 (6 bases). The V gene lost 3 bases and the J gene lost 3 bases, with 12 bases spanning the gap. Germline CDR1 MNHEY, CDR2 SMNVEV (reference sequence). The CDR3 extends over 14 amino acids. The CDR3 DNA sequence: TGTGCCAGCAGTTTGATTGGACAGCACTACGAGCAGTACTTC. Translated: CASSLIGQHYEQYF.

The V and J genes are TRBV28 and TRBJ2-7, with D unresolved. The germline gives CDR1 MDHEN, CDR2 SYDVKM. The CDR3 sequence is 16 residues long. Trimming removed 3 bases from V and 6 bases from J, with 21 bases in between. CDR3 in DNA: TGTGCCAGCAGTTTCACCCGTCAAGGGTGGGATCTCGAGCAGTACTTC. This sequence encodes CASSFTRQGWDLEQYF.